Below, 12 T cell receptor beta chains from the same sample are listed, as sequenced in a study of vaccination and CD4 T cells after COVID-19. These receptors have no identified antigens. Treatment here: approximately 9-day PBMC culture with coronavirus spike peptide pools or control peptides (ViraFEST assay). CD4+ T cells that had been cultured provided DNA sequenced with the Oncomine TCR Beta short-read assay. TCRdb independently ran MiXCR on the PCR reads; one entry per CDR3 protein. The sample contains nearly 15,000 distinct CDR3 sequences, roughly 48% of which appear only once. Sequences were obtained from CD4+ T cells from blood, cultured in vitro. These receptors were collected from a human donor who had recovered from COVID-19.

Regarding this clonotype: One junction end disagrees with the germline gene, perhaps due to a read error. This sequence joins TRBV6-4 and TRBJ1-1; 12 bases map to TRBD1. Germline assignment: CDR1 MRHNA and CDR2 SNTAGT. The length of the CDR3 is 12 residues. As DNA, the CDR3 is TGTGCCAGCAGCCAGGGACAGGGGGCGCGGGTCTTT. It translates to CASSQGQGARVF.

The sample holds a few counts of this clonotype. This sequence joins TRBV20-1 and TRBJ1-5; 9 bases are shared with TRBD1. The CDR3 is made up of 15 amino acids. CDR1 is DFQATT and CDR2 is SNEGSKA in the germline V gene (reference sequence). V lost 0 bases, J lost 6 bases, and 6 bases stayed unmatched. The CDR3 sequence: CSARDDRGESQPQHF. For the CDR3, the DNA is TGCAGTGCTAGAGATGACAGGGGGGAATCTCAGCCCCAGCATTTT.

This clonotype is deemed medium-sized. The CDR3 spells CASSVRVSTEAFF. The CDR3 coding sequence is TGTGCCAGCAGCGTCCGGGTGTCCACTGAAGCTTTCTTT. The chain recombines TRBV7-8 with TRBJ1-1; D is unresolved. The CDR3 has 13 residues. Trimming shortened V by 5 bases and J by 4 bases, and 11 bases separated the two germline ends. The germline V gene encodes CDR1 SGHVS and CDR2 FQNEAQ.

The J gene is TRBJ2-7, the V gene TRBV7-2, with D tentatively TRBD2 (6 bases). This CDR3 has 15 amino acids. Germline loops: CDR1 SGHTA, CDR2 FQGNSA. The ends were cut back, 2 bases at V and 3 bases at J, with 14 bases in the middle. The CDR3 bases are TGTGCCAGCAGCTTACTGGGTAGCGGTAGCTACGAGCAGTACTTC. It specifies CASSLLGSGSYEQYF.

This chain connects TRBV20-1 to TRBJ1-1, with 7 bases fitting TRBD1. This CDR3 spans 12 amino acids. Germline V CDR1 and CDR2: DFQATT, SNEGSKA (reference sequence). With V trimmed by 1 base and J by 7 bases, 3 bases remained unmatched. The CDR3 DNA is TGCAGTGCTAGAGGACAGGGAAGTGAAGCTTTCTTT. Residues: CSARGQGSEAFF.

This sequence joins TRBV28 and TRBJ1-4; D unresolved. Trimming stripped 3 bases from V and 2 bases from J, with 10 bases between. The length of the CDR3 is 15 residues. Germline CDR1 and CDR2: MDHEN and SYDVKM. CDR3 in DNA: TGTGCCAGCAGTTTCTATGGGCCTACTAATGAAAAACTGTTTTTT. Translation gives CASSFYGPTNEKLFF.

J is TRBJ2-7 and V is TRBV6-1; D is possibly TRBD1 or TRBD2 (7 bases each). Trimming left V 5 bases short and J 3 bases short, with 14 bases between. The CDR3 spans 14 residues. CDR1 and CDR2 (germline): MNHNS, SASEGT. This CDR3 is CASSPTGDYYEQYF. DNA for the CDR3: TGTGCCAGCAGTCCCACAGGGGACTACTACGAGCAGTACTTC.

This clonotype was observed a handful of times. The rearrangement uses TRBV6-1 and TRBJ1-2; 8 positions agree with TRBD1. Germline lookup yields CDR1 MNHNS and CDR2 SASEGT. V gave up 5 bases and J gave up 0 bases; unmatched junction bases: 2. The CDR3 length is 14 residues. CDR3 nucleotide sequence: TGTGCCAGCAGTCCAGGGGGCTCTAACTATGGCTACACCTTC. Amino acid sequence: CASSPGGSNYGYTF.

J is TRBJ2-7 and V is TRBV6-1; D ambiguous. Deletions cut 6 bases from V and 2 bases from J, with 14 bases between. The CDR3 sequence is 14 residues long. In germline, CDR1 is MNHNS, CDR2 SASEGT. CDR3 in DNA: TGTGCCAGCAGCCCCTTCGCGGTGACCTACGAGCAGTACTTC. This gives the protein CASSPFAVTYEQYF.

This clonotype has only a few counts. This chain joins TRBV19 and TRBJ1-6, with D possibly matching TRBD1 (6 bases). Germline CDR1 is LNHDA and CDR2 is SQIVND (reference sequence). The ends were cut back, 6 bases at V and 7 bases at J, with 19 bases in the middle. This CDR3 spans 16 amino acids. CDR3 amino acids: CASRWSGGRGNSPLHF. For the CDR3, the DNA is TGTGCCAGTAGGTGGTCAGGAGGCAGGGGAAATTCACCCCTCCACTTT.

The chain combines TRBV11-3 with TRBJ2-7, with D possibly matching TRBD1 (5 bases). Trimming stripped 2 bases from V and 8 bases from J, with 13 bases between. The CDR3 sequence is 13 residues long. CDR1 SGHNT and CDR2 YENEEA come from the germline V gene. The CDR3 region is CASSLPQGYKQYF. DNA for the CDR3: TGTGCCAGCAGCTTACCCCAGGGTTACAAGCAGTACTTC.

The chain employs TRBV7-2 and TRBJ1-2, with D maybe TRBD1 (5 bases). Trimming shortened V by 2 bases and J by 7 bases, and 14 bases separated the two germline ends. Germline-derived CDR1 and CDR2 are SGHTA and FQGNSA. The CDR3 covers 14 residues. For the CDR3, the DNA is TGTGCCAGCAGCTTAACCCTCGGGGGACGTGGCTACACCTTC. Amino acid sequence: CASSLTLGGRGYTF.